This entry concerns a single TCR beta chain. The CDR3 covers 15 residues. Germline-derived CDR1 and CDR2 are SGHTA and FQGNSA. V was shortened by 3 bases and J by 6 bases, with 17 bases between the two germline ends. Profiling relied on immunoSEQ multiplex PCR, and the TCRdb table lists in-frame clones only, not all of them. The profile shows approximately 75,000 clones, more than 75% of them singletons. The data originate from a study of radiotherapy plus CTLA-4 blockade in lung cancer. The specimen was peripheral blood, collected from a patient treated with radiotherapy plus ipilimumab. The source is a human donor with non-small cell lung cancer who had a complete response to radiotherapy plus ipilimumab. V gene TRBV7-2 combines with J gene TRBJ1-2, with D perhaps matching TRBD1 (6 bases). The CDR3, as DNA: TGTGCCAGCAGCTTTTCGGGGGGCAGGGCGGATGGCTACACCTTC. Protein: CASSFSGGRADGYTF. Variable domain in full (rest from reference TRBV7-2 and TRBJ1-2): GAGVSQSPSNKVTEKGKDVELRCDPISGHTALYWYRQSLGQGLEFLIYFQGNSAPDKSGLPSDRFSAERTGGSVSTLTIQRTQQEDSAVYLCASSFSGGRADGYTFGSGTRLTVV.